This TCR beta chain emerged from a study of technical replicates of blood from a few donors. The CDR3 length is 14 residues. The V and J ends lost 6 bases and 7 bases, in that order; junction bases with no gene match: 7. Germline loops: CDR1 SNHLY, CDR2 FYNNEI. Some clones are missing from TCRdb's copy, which holds only in-frame ones; the method was immunoSEQ multiplex PCR. The sample records about 100,000 clones, roughly 96% being singletons. The sample comprised T cells isolated from PBMCs. The rearrangement joins TRBV2 to TRBJ1-5; 9 positions match TRBD1. The sequence came from a human donor in good health. CDR3 loop: CASRLTGGYQPQHF. DNA for the CDR3: TGTGCCAGCAGATTAACAGGGGGCTACCAGCCCCAGCATTTT.